This passage covers 16 T cell receptor beta chains from one sample sequenced in a study of T cell responses to AZD1222 COVID-19 vaccine (dated by TCRdb to 2020 to 2023). The library was prepared using the immunoSEQ multiplex PCR assay. Not all clones reach the TCRdb copy of this immuneACCESS table, which keeps in-frame sequences only. Checked studies attribute under half of the gap to unresolved V genes and leave the rest unexplained. For this sample the table gives some 120,000 clones, of which 80% to 90% were detected only once. Jointly, the top ten make up roughly a tenth of the sample. The sample's time point label, decoded: about 28 days (+/-7) after the second vaccine dose. The sequences come from peripheral blood, collected 28 days after the second AZD1222 dose. All receptors derive from an adult who received the AZD1222 COVID-19 vaccine.

The rearrangement uses TRBV2 and TRBJ2-1, with D possibly being TRBD2 (6 bases). Germline V gives CDR1 SNHLY, CDR2 FYNNEI. V dropped 6 bases and J dropped 5 bases, with 11 bases sitting between them. The CDR3 loop spans 13 amino acids. The CDR3 sequence is CASSLDYNNEQFF. The CDR3 DNA reads TGTGCCAGCAGCTTGGACTACAACAATGAGCAGTTCTTC. Full variable domain (remainder filled in from reference TRBV2 and TRBJ2-1): EPEVTQTPSHQVTQMGQEVILRCVPISNHLYFYWYRQILGQKVEFLVSFYNNEISEKSEIFDDQFSVERPDGSNFTLKIRSTKLEDSAMYFCASSLDYNNEQFFGPGTRLTVL.

The genes are TRBV25-1 and TRBJ1-1; the match to TRBD1 covers 7 bases. This CDR3 contains 15 residues. J gave up 4 bases and V 5 bases, and 10 bases lay outside the gene matches. Germline CDR1 is MGHDK and CDR2 is SYGVNS. CDR3 DNA: TGTGCCAGCAGTCTCCAGGGGGATGCTTCCACTGAAGCTTTCTTT. Its protein is CASSLQGDASTEAFF.

The CDR3 coding sequence is TGTGCCAGCAGCGTACAGGGAAACCAGCCCCAGCATTTT. Amino acid sequence: CASSVQGNQPQHF. The genes are TRBV3-1 (or the pseudogene TRBV3-2) and TRBJ1-5; the D gene is possibly TRBD1 (6 bases). CDR1 is LGHDT and CDR2 is YNNKEL in the germline V gene (reference sequence). V gave up 5 bases and J gave up 7 bases, with 12 bases separating them. This CDR3 is built from 13 residues.

V usage is TRBV2 and J usage is TRBJ2-7; D is ambiguous. V lost 1 base, J lost 0 bases, and 7 bases lay in between. This CDR3 is 14 amino acids long. Germline V lookup: CDR1 SNHLY, CDR2 FYNNEI. The CDR3 DNA reads as TGTGCCAGCAGTGAAGAGCGTCTCTCCTACGAGCAGTACTTC. Its translation is CASSEERLSYEQYF.

The V call is TRBV4-3, the J call TRBJ2-1; possible D gene TRBD1, 6 bases. Trimming stripped 0 bases from V and 2 bases from J, with 8 bases between. Germline CDR1 and CDR2: LGHNA and YSLEER. CDR3 length: 15 residues. The CDR3 region has the DNA TGCGCCAGCAGCCAAGATGGGGACACCTACAATGAGCAGTTCTTC. This encodes CASSQDGDTYNEQFF.

This chain links TRBV6-5 with TRBJ2-1, with 10 bases that match TRBD2. CDR1 is MNHEY and CDR2 is SVGAGI in the germline V gene. The V segment lost 4 bases and the J segment 5 bases; nucleotides outside the gene matches: 5. The CDR3 has 15 residues. The CDR3 DNA is TGTGCCAGCAGTTTAGCGGGGGGCCTAAACAATGAGCAGTTCTTC. The encoded protein is CASSLAGGLNNEQFF.

The chain recombines TRBV11-2 with TRBJ1-6; tentative D call: TRBD1 (6 bases). The V gene lost 4 bases and the J gene lost 6 bases, with 13 bases spanning the gap. There are 15 residues in the CDR3. The germline CDR1 and CDR2 sequences are SGHAT and FQNNGV. The CDR3 nucleotides are TGTGCCAGCAGCTACGGGGGGCAGGGTAATTCACCCCTCCACTTT. This sequence encodes CASSYGGQGNSPLHF.

This clone was observed a handful of times. The rearrangement links TRBV27 to TRBJ2-7, with 7 nucleotides matching TRBD1. Germline V gene data show CDR1 as MNHEY and CDR2 as SMNVEV (reference sequence). Losses at the gene ends were 3 bases for V and 5 bases for J; bases not matched to a gene: 10. This CDR3 is built from 15 residues. The CDR3 coding sequence is TGTGCCAGCAGTTTCTTCGCCGACAGGGTCCACGAGCAGTACTTC. Its translation: CASSFFADRVHEQYF.

This clone was seen more than once but under ten times. The chain joins TRBV5-4 to TRBJ2-1; D not certain. Between the trimmed V and J ends, which lost 1 base and 4 bases, there was a span of 12 bases. Germline CDR1 SGHNT, CDR2 YYREEE (reference sequence). The CDR3 length is 15 residues. The CDR3 nucleotides are TGTGCCAGCAGCTTGACCAACATCCCTTACAATGAGCAGTTCTTC. The encoded protein is CASSLTNIPYNEQFF. The full variable domain, with the rest looked up from reference TRBV5-4 and TRBJ2-1, is ETGVTQSPTHLIKTRGQQVTLRCSSQSGHNTVSWYQQALGQGPQFIFQYYREEENGRGNFPPRFSGLQFPNYSSELNVNALELDDSALYLCASSLTNIPYNEQFFGPGTRLTVL.

The rearrangement uses TRBV10-3 and TRBJ1-2; 8 nucleotides line up with TRBD1. J was trimmed by 7 bases and V by 8 bases; bases with no gene match: 12. The CDR3 spans 14 residues. CDR1 ENHRY and CDR2 SYGVKD come from the germline V gene. The CDR3: CAIGKTGEVSGYTF. The CDR3 nucleotides read TGTGCCATCGGTAAGACAGGGGAGGTTTCTGGCTACACCTTC.

The chain uses TRBV6-2 or TRBV6-3 and TRBJ1-2; 10 bases agree with TRBD1. Germline CDR1 and CDR2: MNHEY and SVGEGT. The CDR3 is made up of 18 amino acids. J was trimmed by 4 bases and V by 2 bases; bases with no gene match: 13. The CDR3 reads CASSYDGGQGSPRYGYTF. The CDR3 coding sequence is TGTGCCAGCAGTTACGACGGGGGACAGGGGAGTCCCCGCTATGGCTACACCTTC.

The chain combines TRBV7-9 with TRBJ1-1; D gene uncertain. The CDR3 is made up of 12 amino acids. V gave up 5 bases and J gave up 9 bases, with 13 bases separating them. The germline V gene encodes CDR1 SEHNR and CDR2 FQNEAQ (reference sequence). The CDR3 bases are TGTGCCAGCAGCCTCTGGGAGACGCAAGCTTTCTTT. Translation gives CASSLWETQAFF.

V gene TRBV6-1 combines with J gene TRBJ1-1; D not resolved. Trimming took 7 bases from V and 1 from J, leaving 10 bases between them. The CDR3 loop spans 13 amino acids. CDR1 and CDR2 (germline): MNHNS, SASEGT. For the CDR3, the DNA is TGTGCCAGCATCTATCTTACGAACACTGAAGCTTTCTTT. Translated: CASIYLTNTEAFF.

DNA for the CDR3: TGTGCCAGCACCAAGACTAGCGGCACCGGAGAGACCCAGTACTTC. Translation: CASTKTSGTGETQYF. The chain recombines TRBV6-5 with TRBJ2-5, with TRBD2 matching 9 bases. CDR3 length: 15 amino acids. The ends lost 7 bases at V and 4 bases at J; junction bases unmatched: 10. The germline V gene encodes CDR1 MNHEY and CDR2 SVGAGI.

This chain uses TRBV18 with TRBJ1-5, with a tentative D call TRBD1 (6 bases). The germline V gene has CDR1 KGHSH and CDR2 LQKENI. This CDR3 contains 16 residues. Trimming cost V 4 bases and J 2 bases, with 15 bases left between them. The CDR3: CASSRAGTNGNQPQHF. CDR3 nucleotide sequence: TGTGCCAGCTCACGAGCCGGGACAAATGGCAATCAGCCCCAGCATTTT. Looking up the rest from reference TRBV18 and TRBJ1-5 gives the full variable domain: NAGVMQNPRHLVRRRGQEARLRCSPMKGHSHVYWYRQLPEEGLKFMVYLQKENIIDESGMPKERFSAEFPKEGPSILRIQQVVRGDSAAYFCASSRAGTNGNQPQHFGDGTRLSIL.

J is TRBJ1-3 and V is TRBV4-1, with D hard to call. V lost 1 base and J lost 0, with 7 bases in between. The V gene's germline CDR1 is MGHRA and CDR2 YSYEKL. CDR3 length equals 15 residues. The CDR3 protein is CASSQVQSSGNTIYF. In DNA, the CDR3 is TGCGCCAGCAGCCAAGTCCAGAGCTCTGGAAACACCATATATTTT.